This T cell receptor beta chain was retrieved from a study of Tregs in tolerant kidney transplant recipients. The ends were cut back, 4 bases at V and 4 bases at J, with 14 bases in the middle. This CDR3 comprises 15 residues. Germline V gives CDR1 SGHTA, CDR2 FQGTGA. The assay was immunoSEQ multiplex PCR, and TCRdb's table has in-frame clones only and misses some. The data contain 84,000 or so clones, more than 85% of them seen just once; the ten biggest clones take up approximately 1.5%. This clone showed up just once. Its antigen is unidentified. General study points: Some patients' samples used different primers over time, so nucleotide sequences weren't comparable. Biological reproducibility was not directly addressed, but technical replication error appeared minimal.

The nonmyeloablative bone marrow transplants came from related graft donors, with transient mixed chimerism. Thawed PBMCs were FACS-sorted into unstimulated CD4+CD25+CD127- regulatory T cells, CD4+CD25- non-regulatory cells, CD4 and CD8 cells. The clonotype originates from a human patient who received a combined kidney and bone marrow transplant. Some T cells may have come from the graft donor. The source material was CD4+ T cells from blood (PBMCs), sampled 12 months after the transplant. The chain is built from TRBV7-3 and TRBJ2-1; the D gene is possibly TRBD2 (5 bases). DNA of the CDR3: TGTGCCAGCAGCTCGGCTGGGAGTAGATACAATGAGCAGTTCTTC. Encoded protein: CASSSAGSRYNEQFF.